The 13 T cell receptor beta chains in this list originate from one sample, sequenced in a study of CD8 T cells in ankylosing spondylitis. TCRdb called the 5' RACE reads again in MiXCR, with one record for every CDR3 protein. The sample yields several thousand distinct CDR3 sequences, over 7.5% seen once. The sequenced sample consisted of blood, either unsorted or a sorted T cell fraction (not recorded which). Every receptor here comes from a male donor with ankylosing spondylitis or in good health (not recorded which).

This clonotype was seen at least ten times. The V call is TRBV9, the J call TRBJ2-1; 16 bases agree with TRBD2. V lost 5 bases, J lost 7 bases, and 9 bases stayed unmatched. The CDR3 sequence is 17 residues long. CDR1 and CDR2 from the germline V gene are SGDLS and YYNGEE. The CDR3 is CASSAGTSGGAGNEQFF. CDR3 sequence (DNA): TGTGCCAGCAGTGCCGGGACTAGCGGGGGGGCGGGGAATGAGCAGTTCTTC. Together with reference TRBV9 and TRBJ2-1, the CDR3 gives the full variable domain: DSGVTQTPKHLITATGQRVTLRCSPRSGDLSVYWYQQSLDQGLQFLIQYYNGEERAKGNILERFSAQQFPDLHSELNLSSLELGDSALYFCASSAGTSGGAGNEQFFGPGTRLTVL.

By frequency in the sample, this clonotype is medium-sized. This chain uses TRBV9 with TRBJ1-3; TRBD1 matches 8 bases. The CDR3 loop spans 18 amino acids. The V gene end was trimmed by 1 base and the J gene end by 1 base; junction bases not matched to a gene: 10. Germline-derived CDR1 and CDR2 are SGDLS and YYNGEE. This CDR3 is CASSVWPGGAQSGNTIYF. The CDR3 DNA sequence: TGTGCCAGCAGCGTATGGCCAGGGGGCGCGCAGTCTGGAAACACCATATATTTT.

In its sample, this clonotype was seen a few times. The gene calls are TRBV9 and TRBJ2-3, with TRBD2 matching over 10 bases. Germline-derived CDR1 and CDR2 are SGDLS and YYNGEE. The CDR3 length is 15 residues. V was pared by 4 bases and J by 1 base, with 3 bases of the junction left unmatched. In DNA, the CDR3 is TGTGCCAGCAGCCCTAGCGGGAGTGGCACAGATACGCAGTATTTT. Translated: CASSPSGSGTDTQYF.

This clonotype has only a few counts. The rearrangement links TRBV9 to TRBJ2-5; TRBD2 agrees at 10 bases. Germline V gene lookup returns CDR1 SGDLS and CDR2 YYNGEE. Trimming cost V 0 bases and J 3 bases; bases outside gene matches: 2. The CDR3 totals 15 residues. In DNA form, the CDR3 reads TGTGCCAGCAGCGTAGGTACTAGCGGGGAAGAGACCCAGTACTTC. It is translated as CASSVGTSGEETQYF. The full variable domain, rest sourced from reference TRBV9 and TRBJ2-5, is DSGVTQTPKHLITATGQRVTLRCSPRSGDLSVYWYQQSLDQGLQFLIQYYNGEERAKGNILERFSAQQFPDLHSELNLSSLELGDSALYFCASSVGTSGEETQYFGPGTRLLVL.

In its sample, this clonotype ranks as medium-sized. The chain has TRBV9 and TRBJ1-5, with 7 bases matching TRBD1. The CDR3 has 13 residues. Trimming at V came to 3 bases and at J to 6 bases, leaving 3 bases not matched to a gene. The germline V gene encodes CDR1 SGDLS and CDR2 YYNGEE. This CDR3 reads CASSEGTAQPQHF. As DNA, the CDR3 is TGTGCCAGCAGCGAAGGGACAGCTCAGCCCCAGCATTTT.

This clonotype is medium-sized in the sample. V and J are TRBV15 and TRBJ2-7; D is undetermined. Germline V gives CDR1 LNHNV, CDR2 YYDKDF (reference sequence). The length of the CDR3 is 15 residues. V lost 6 bases to trimming and J lost 4 bases, with 19 bases between them. Here the CDR3 reads CATRVAKGKPYEQYV. The CDR3 region has the DNA TGTGCCACCAGGGTGGCAAAGGGTAAACCTTACGAGCAGTACGTC.

About this clonotype: The junction and the germline gene differ at one end; a read error may be behind it. Written as DNA, the CDR3 is TGTGACAGCAGCGTAGGGGGGAGCGGGGGTAACACCGGGGAGCTGTTTTTT. Translating gives CDSSVGGSGGNTGELFF. The chain joins TRBV9 to TRBJ2-2; 8 bases map to TRBD2. The CDR3 totals 17 residues. Germline loops: CDR1 SGDLS, CDR2 YYNGEE.

CDR3 sequence (DNA): TGTGCCAGCAGCCCCCGGACTAGCGAGAATGAGCAGTTCTTC. It translates to CASSPRTSENEQFF. The genes are TRBV9 and TRBJ2-1; 9 bases are shared with TRBD2. Germline V gene data show CDR1 as SGDLS and CDR2 as YYNGEE. The CDR3 runs to 14 residues. Germline trimming cut 4 bases from V and 7 bases from J; bases unmatched to any gene: 6. The full variable domain, its missing parts supplied by reference TRBV9 and TRBJ2-1, is DSGVTQTPKHLITATGQRVTLRCSPRSGDLSVYWYQQSLDQGLQFLIQYYNGEERAKGNILERFSAQQFPDLHSELNLSSLELGDSALYFCASSPRTSENEQFFGPGTRLTVL.

There are many counts of this clonotype. The CDR3 nucleotides read TGTGCCAGCAGCCCCTCGACAGGGAGCTCCTACAATGAGCAGTTCTTC. It is translated as CASSPSTGSSYNEQFF. This chain uses TRBV9 with TRBJ2-1; TRBD1 aligns across 7 bases. This CDR3 has 16 residues. The V gene end was trimmed by 4 bases and the J gene end by 0 bases; junction bases not matched to a gene: 7. Germline CDR1 reads SGDLS; CDR2 reads YYNGEE.

This clonotype appeared many times. The CDR3 protein is CASSVAVAGTSTDTQYF. The CDR3 DNA reads TGTGCCAGCAGCGTAGCGGTAGCGGGGACTAGCACAGATACGCAGTATTTT. The chain recombines TRBV9 with TRBJ2-3; 8 bases match TRBD2. The CDR3 consists of 17 residues. Germline V CDR1 and CDR2: SGDLS, YYNGEE. Germline trimming cut 0 bases from V and 0 bases from J; bases unmatched to any gene: 6. Using reference TRBV9 and TRBJ2-3 for the parts outside the CDR3, the full variable domain is DSGVTQTPKHLITATGQRVTLRCSPRSGDLSVYWYQQSLDQGLQFLIQYYNGEERAKGNILERFSAQQFPDLHSELNLSSLELGDSALYFCASSVAVAGTSTDTQYFGPGTRLTVL.

This chain joins TRBV9 and TRBJ2-3; D possibly corresponds to TRBD2 (7 bases). V was clipped by 3 bases and J by 5 bases, with 25 bases between them. The CDR3 spans 18 residues. The germline gives CDR1 SGDLS, CDR2 YYNGEE. In DNA form, the CDR3 reads TGTGCCAGCAGCGGAGGGGGGGGGAGTGGCGGGAGCTTAGATACGCAGTATTTT. It specifies CASSGGGGSGGSLDTQYF.

By share, this clonotype counts as medium-sized (0.01 to 0.1%). Relative to the germline gene, one junction end is altered; a read error may explain this. V is TRBV9 and J is TRBJ2-1; D gene unclear. Germline loops: CDR1 SGDLS, CDR2 YYNGEE. The CDR3 has 14 amino acids. The CDR3, as DNA: TGTGCCAGCGGCGTAACTTCTGGCTACAATGAGCAGTTCTTC. It is translated as CASGVTSGYNEQFF. Together with reference TRBV9 and TRBJ2-1, the CDR3 gives the full variable domain: DSGVTQTPKHLITATGQRVTLRCSPRSGDLSVYWYQQSLDQGLQFLIQYYNGEERAKGNILERFSAQQFPDLHSELNLSSLELGDSALYFCASGVTSGYNEQFFGPGTRLTVL.

This clonotype rates as medium-sized. This rearrangement joins TRBV9 to TRBJ1-1, with no clear D. Germline values: CDR1 SGDLS, CDR2 YYNGEE. Trimming left V 3 bases short and J 0 bases short, with 3 bases between. This CDR3 region has 12 residues. The CDR3 is CASSEMNTEAFF. CDR3 sequence (DNA): TGTGCCAGCAGCGAGATGAACACTGAAGCTTTCTTT.